A selection of T cell receptor beta chains follows, all from one sample in a study of identical twins. Using its own MiXCR run on the 5' RACE reads, TCRdb lists one record per CDR3 protein. Found here are about 570,000 distinct CDR3 sequences, 9% to 10% of them singletons; the top ten hold 2.5% to 3.5%. The sample was also linked to a second study, of yellow fever vaccine responses in identical twins.

Source material: PBMCs. The receptor set was obtained from a woman aged 18-29 years in good health. The CDR3 runs from the conserved cysteine through the conserved F or W. A D gene is named only where the DNA matches it firmly. Clone size is not always given. Where it is, it says once, few, many or a class for expanded clones.

>TRBV7-9|.|TRBJ2-2|.
CASSYPTRENTGELFF
TGTGCCAGCAGCTACCCCACCAGGGAGAACACCGGGGAGCTGTTTTTT
>TRBV7-8|few|TRBJ2-2|.
CASSLEFGGELFF
TGTGCCAGCAGCTTAGAGTTTGGCGGGGAGCTGTTTTTT
>TRBV6-1|.|TRBJ2-4|TRBD1
CASSEQGAATKNIQYF
TGTGCCAGCAGTGAACAGGGGGCCGCTACCAAAAACATTCAGTACTTC
>TRBV7-2|many|TRBJ2-7|.
CASSLAGGGSYEQYF
TGTGCCAGCAGCTTAGCGGGGGGCGGATCCTACGAGCAGTACTTC
>TRBV20-1|.|TRBJ2-1|.
CSAREGEQFF
TGCAGTGCTAGAGAGGGTGAGCAGTTCTTC
>TRBV2|few|TRBJ2-2|TRBD2
CASSEVPTSVSGELFF
TGTGCCAGCAGTGAAGTCCCCACTAGCGTATCCGGGGAGCTGTTTTTT
>TRBV5-1|many|TRBJ2-3|TRBD1
CASSGTGGTDTQYF
TGCGCCAGCAGCGGGACAGGGGGAACGGATACGCAGTATTTT
>TRBV20-1|few|TRBJ2-3|TRBD2
CSASSAGASGGTDTQYF
TGCAGTGCTAGTTCTGCGGGAGCATCAGGCGGCACAGATACGCAGTATTTT
>TRBV6-5|few|TRBJ2-5|.
CASSYSELGETQYF
TGTGCCAGCAGTTACTCGGAGTTGGGAGAGACCCAGTACTTC
>TRBV4-2|.|TRBJ2-3|TRBD2
CASSQEWERTSGIYTQYF
TGTGCCAGCAGCCAAGAGTGGGAGAGGACTAGCGGGATATATACGCAGTATTTT
>TRBV5-1|many|TRBJ1-6|.
CASSLELLGSPLHF
TGCGCCAGCAGCTTGGAGCTTTTGGGCTCACCCCTCCACTTT
>TRBV6-5|.|TRBJ2-7|.
CASSYMDGRQEQYF
TGTGCCAGCAGTTACATGGATGGGCGACAGGAGCAGTACTTC
>TRBV19|.|TRBJ1-1|TRBD1
CASRRDRNKNTEAFF
TGTGCCAGTAGGAGGGACAGGAACAAGAACACTGAAGCTTTCTTT
>TRBV12-3/TRBV12-4|.|TRBJ2-1|.
CASSFQAGEFF
TGTGCCAGCAGTTTTCAGGCAGGGGAGTTCTTC
>TRBV28|.|TRBJ2-1|.
CASIIGYEQFF
TGTGCCAGCATCATAGGGTATGAGCAGTTCTTC
>TRBV6-1|many|TRBJ2-1|.
CASSTGPNNEQFF
TGTGCCAGCAGTACCGGGCCAAACAATGAGCAGTTCTTC
>TRBV7-9|.|TRBJ2-5|TRBD2
CASSWSGVQETQYF
TGTGCCAGCAGCTGGAGCGGGGTCCAAGAGACCCAGTACTTC
>TRBV7-7|.|TRBJ1-6|.
CASSEGDNSPLHF
TGTGCTAGCAGCGAGGGGGATAATTCACCCCTCCACTTT
>TRBV20-1|many|TRBJ2-5|.
CSARGASQETQYF
TGCAGTGCTAGAGGGGCGTCCCAAGAGACCCAGTACTTC
>TRBV10-3|.|TRBJ2-7|.
CAISENEFINYEQYF
TGTGCCATCAGTGAGAACGAATTTATCAACTACGAGCAGTACTTC
>TRBV3-1|few|TRBJ2-1|.
CASSQGAWEQFF
TGTGCCAGCAGCCAGGGGGCGTGGGAGCAGTTCTTC
>TRBV20-1|.|TRBJ2-1|.
CSAPAASWGVRSYNEQFF
TGCAGTGCTCCCGCCGCGTCATGGGGGGTTAGGTCCTACAATGAGCAGTTCTTC
>TRBV24-1|.|TRBJ2-1|.
CATSSSRGISYNEQFF
TGTGCCACCAGTTCCTCTAGGGGGATATCCTACAATGAGCAGTTCTTC
>TRBV12-3/TRBV12-4|few|TRBJ2-3|.
CASSLMGLANTDTQYF
TGTGCCAGCAGTTTAATGGGGCTAGCGAACACAGATACGCAGTATTTT
>TRBV14|many|TRBJ2-1|.
CASSPQPREQFF
TGTGCCAGCAGCCCCCAGCCGAGGGAGCAGTTCTTC
>TRBV6-1|.|TRBJ1-1|.
CASREGPVNTEAFF
TGTGCCAGCAGAGAGGGGCCAGTGAACACTGAAGCTTTCTTT
>TRBV27|.|TRBJ2-7|.
CASSLLLGEESYEQYF
TGTGCCAGCAGTTTATTGCTAGGGGAGGAATCCTACGAGCAGTACTTC
>TRBV27|.|TRBJ2-2|.
CASSPGSSNTGELFF
TGTGCCAGCAGTCCCGGGTCATCAAACACCGGGGAGCTGTTTTTT
>TRBV6-1|many|TRBJ2-7|.
CASSPPGSPTMEYF
TGTGCCAGCAGCCCCCCAGGGTCTCCTACGATGGAGTACTTC
>TRBV3-1|.|TRBJ2-1|TRBD1
CASSQANTGVLNEQFF
TGTGCCAGCAGCCAGGCTAATACAGGGGTTTTGAATGAGCAGTTCTTC
>TRBV27|few|TRBJ1-5|TRBD1
CASSWGQMDQPQHF
TGTGCCAGCAGTTGGGGACAGATGGATCAGCCCCAGCATTTT